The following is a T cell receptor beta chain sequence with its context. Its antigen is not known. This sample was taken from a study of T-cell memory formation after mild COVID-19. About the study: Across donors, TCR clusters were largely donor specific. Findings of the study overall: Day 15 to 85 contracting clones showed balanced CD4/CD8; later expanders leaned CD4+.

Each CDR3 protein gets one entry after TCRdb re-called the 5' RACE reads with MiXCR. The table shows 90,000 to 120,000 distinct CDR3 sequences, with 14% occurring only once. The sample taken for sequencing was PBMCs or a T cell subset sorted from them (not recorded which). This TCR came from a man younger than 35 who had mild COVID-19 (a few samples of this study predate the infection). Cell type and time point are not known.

The CDR3 loop is CASSQNAGNYGYTF. The CDR3 region has the DNA TGCGCCAGCAGCCAAAATGCAGGGAACTATGGCTACACCTTC. This sequence joins TRBV4-1 and TRBJ1-2; D perhaps matches TRBD1 (5 bases). This CDR3 has 14 amino acids. The germline V gene encodes CDR1 MGHRA and CDR2 YSYEKL. Between the trimmed V and J ends, which lost 2 bases and 2 bases, there was a span of 9 bases.